This TCR beta chain was sequenced in a study of control samples from healthy donors and cancer patients. The CDR3 totals 15 residues. Trimming shortened V by 0 bases and J by 5 bases, and 14 bases separated the two germline ends. Looked up from germline, CDR1 is SGHRS and CDR2 is YFSETQ. Produced via immunoSEQ multiplex PCR; TCRdb's table is partial and in-frame only. Seen here are approximately 99,000 clones, almost 85% observed once, and the top ten hold 6% to 8%. Sequencing was carried out using blood. The receptor comes from a man aged 18 to 30 in good health. The V and J genes are TRBV5-1 and TRBJ1-1; D uncertain. The CDR3 coding sequence is TGCGCCAGCAGCTTGGATGGGATGGCGGGTACTGAAGCTTTCTTT. It translates to CASSLDGMAGTEAFF.